Below are 16 T cell receptor beta chains sequenced from a single sample in a study of neoadjuvant anti-PD-1 for oral cavity cancer. Some clones are missing from TCRdb's copy, which holds only in-frame ones; the method was immunoSEQ multiplex PCR. The sample yields 30,000 to 40,000 clones, just under 90% seen once. The source material was PBMCs, sampled before nivolumab (anti-PD-1) treatment. Receptor source: a person aged 40-85 years with oral cavity squamous cell carcinoma.

The sample holds one count of this clone. This chain connects TRBV7-6 to TRBJ2-3; unclear D gene. From germline, CDR1 is SGHVS and CDR2 FNYEAQ. The V end was cut by 4 bases, the J end by 5 bases, with 10 bases between. The CDR3 runs 13 residues. For the CDR3, the DNA is TGTGCCAGCAGCTGGGCCCCCCAAGATACGCAGTATTTT. This sequence encodes CASSWAPQDTQYF.

The chain uses TRBV6-6 and TRBJ2-1; 8 positions agree with TRBD2. This CDR3 comprises 13 residues. The J segment lost 10 bases and the V segment lost 7 bases, leaving 9 bases of the junction unmatched. CDR1 is MNHNY, CDR2 SVGAGI, per germline (reference sequence). In DNA form, the CDR3 reads TGTGCCAGCATTCTAACCCGGGGGGGAGAGCAGTTCTTC. Amino acid sequence: CASILTRGGEQFF.

The chain links TRBV4-3 to TRBJ1-2, with 10 nucleotides matching TRBD1. Trimming cost V 0 bases and J 8 bases; bases outside gene matches: 9. Germline V gives CDR1 LGHNA, CDR2 YSLEER. This CDR3 region has 16 residues. CDR3 region: CASSQEVVGQGIGYTF. The DNA for the CDR3 is TGCGCCAGCAGCCAAGAGGTTGTGGGACAGGGGATCGGCTACACCTTC.

The chain carries TRBV9 and TRBJ2-3, with 11 nucleotides matching TRBD2. The V gene end was trimmed by 3 bases and the J gene end by 3 bases; junction bases not matched to a gene: 21. The CDR3 spans 21 residues. Per germline, CDR1 SGDLS and CDR2 YYNGEE. This CDR3 is CASSAVVSGVAGGRGTDTQYF. The CDR3 nucleotides read TGTGCCAGCAGCGCCGTAGTGTCCGGGGTAGCGGGGGGGCGTGGGACAGATACGCAGTATTTT.

V usage is TRBV11-2 and J usage is TRBJ1-2, with 11 bases aligning to TRBD1. The germline CDR1 and CDR2 sequences are SGHAT and FQNNGV. V lost 5 bases to trimming and J lost 2 bases; unmatched junction nucleotides: 10. The CDR3 has 17 residues. The DNA for the CDR3 is TGTGCCAGCAGCCGGATACGGGACAGGGGGGAAAACTATGGCTACACCTTC. Amino acid sequence: CASSRIRDRGENYGYTF.

V is TRBV6-1 and J is TRBJ1-2; D may be TRBD1 (6 bases). Germline V CDR1 and CDR2: MNHNS, SASEGT. Trimming pared 7 bases from V and 0 bases from J, leaving 15 bases between. This CDR3 has 15 amino acids. The CDR3 reads CASILNTGTNYGYTF. The CDR3 DNA is TGTGCCAGCATTCTAAACACAGGGACTAACTATGGCTACACCTTC.

This clone turned up a few times. The genes are TRBV5-8 and TRBJ1-1; no definite D call. V lost 2 bases to trimming and J lost 4 bases, with 6 bases between them. The CDR3 consists of 12 residues. CDR1 is SGHTS and CDR2 is YDEGEE in the germline V gene. This chain's CDR3 is CASSFRPTEAFF. The CDR3 coding sequence is TGTGCCAGCAGCTTTCGCCCCACTGAAGCTTTCTTT. The whole variable domain, filled in from reference TRBV5-8 and TRBJ1-1, reads EAGVTQSPTHLIKTRGQQATLRCSPISGHTSVYWYQQALGLGLQFLLWYDEGEERNRGNFPPRFSGRQFPNYSSELNVNALELEDSALYLCASSFRPTEAFFGQGTRLTVV.

This clone was observed a few times. This rearrangement joins TRBV10-3 to TRBJ2-1; weak D call: TRBD1 (6 bases). Trimming removed 3 bases from V and 1 base from J, with 10 bases in between. CDR3 length: 15 amino acids. The germline V gene encodes CDR1 ENHRY and CDR2 SYGVKD. The CDR3 DNA reads TGTGCCATCAGTGATAAAGGGGGTTCCTACAATGAGCAGTTCTTC. Protein product: CAISDKGGSYNEQFF.

V and J are TRBV6-6 and TRBJ2-2; no clear D gene. Trimming took off 3 bases at V and 4 bases at J, with 6 bases between the two ends. Germline CDR1 MNHNY, CDR2 SVGAGI (reference sequence). The CDR3 has 13 residues. This CDR3 reads CASSYLGTGELFF. The DNA of the CDR3 is TGTGCCAGCAGTTATTTAGGCACCGGGGAGCTGTTTTTT.

The rearrangement uses TRBV27 and TRBJ2-5, with 11 nucleotides matching TRBD2. Germline assignment: CDR1 MNHEY and CDR2 SMNVEV (reference sequence). The CDR3 length is 15 residues. J was trimmed by 5 bases and V by 6 bases; bases with no gene match: 8. Here the CDR3 reads CASSPLAGGGETQYF. As DNA, the CDR3 is TGTGCCAGCAGCCCCCTAGCGGGGGGCGGCGAGACCCAGTACTTC.

J is TRBJ1-1 and V is TRBV4-2; TRBD1 aligns across 7 bases. Germline trimming cut 0 bases from V and 10 bases from J; bases unmatched to any gene: 11. The CDR3 is 15 amino acids. The germline V gene encodes CDR1 LGHNA and CDR2 YNFKEQ. CDR3 in DNA: TGTGCCAGCAGCCAAGACGGGAGCAGGGGGGCGGGAGCTTTCTTT. Translation: CASSQDGSRGAGAFF.

This clone was detected a few times. The rearrangement links TRBV7-8 to TRBJ2-3; 11 positions match TRBD1. Germline V gene sequence: CDR1 SGHVS, CDR2 FQNEAQ. CDR3 length: 15 residues. The trim removed 1 base at V and 6 bases at J, leaving 3 bases unmatched. CDR3 residues: CASSLGTGGSDTQYF. CDR3 nucleotides: TGTGCCAGCAGCTTAGGGACAGGGGGCAGCGATACGCAGTATTTT.

The V and J genes are TRBV4-3 and TRBJ2-1; the D gene could be TRBD1 or TRBD2 (5 bases each). This CDR3 contains 14 residues. V lost 3 bases and J 6 bases, leaving 12 bases between the germline ends. Germline values: CDR1 LGHNA, CDR2 YSLEER. CDR3 region: CASSHLGRPNEQFF. As DNA, the CDR3 is TGCGCCAGCAGCCACCTGGGACGGCCCAATGAGCAGTTCTTC.

The V and J genes are TRBV6-1 and TRBJ2-3; 11 bases match TRBD2. Trimming removed 3 bases from V and 4 bases from J; junction bases left unmatched: 3. Germline V gene lookup returns CDR1 MNHNS and CDR2 SASEGT. This CDR3 has 15 amino acids. Here the CDR3 reads CASSEQLAGADTQYF. The CDR3 DNA is TGTGCCAGCAGTGAGCAACTAGCGGGGGCAGATACGCAGTATTTT.

This chain uses TRBV5-6 with TRBJ2-3; D gene ambiguous. The CDR3 extends over 13 amino acids. V shed 0 bases and J shed 7 bases, with 9 bases lying between them. Germline V lookup: CDR1 SGHDT, CDR2 YYEEEE. The CDR3 DNA reads TGTGCCAGCAGCTTGGCGGGCGTCAATACGCAGTATTTT. It encodes CASSLAGVNTQYF.

This clone came up once. The chain employs TRBV4-3 and TRBJ2-1; D gene uncertain. CDR1 and CDR2 from the germline V gene are LGHNA and YSLEER. The CDR3 consists of 15 residues. V dropped 0 bases and J dropped 4 bases, with 10 bases sitting between them. The CDR3 loop reads CASSQDRTAYNEQFF. The DNA for the CDR3 is TGCGCCAGCAGCCAAGATAGAACAGCATACAATGAGCAGTTCTTC.